This TCR beta chain was sequenced for a study of T cell repertoires in cytomegalovirus infection. MiXCR was run by TCRdb on the reads, yielding one entry per CDR3 protein. The sample holds hundreds of thousands of distinct CDR3 sequences, roughly 36% seen once. About this clonotype: Its antigen is unknown.

This CDR3 has 14 amino acids. V was pared by 7 bases and J by 3 bases, with 6 bases of the junction left unmatched. The chain combines TRBV12-3 or TRBV12-4 with TRBJ2-5; TRBD1 matches 9 bases. This clonotype originated in a human donor in good health (CMV status not recorded). Some clones in this sample may be carry-over from other donors' samples. The sequencing here drew on cultured PBMCs, taken from culture after CMV antigen stimulation. DNA of the CDR3: TGTGCCAGCACCTGGACAGGGGAGGAAGAGACCCAGTACTTC. Protein sequence: CASTWTGEEETQYF.